This T cell receptor (beta chain) was retrieved from a study of T cell repertoires in cytomegalovirus infection (dated by TCRdb to the late 2010s). Background for the entire study: Because public TCR beta signatures pointed to carriage of CMV infection together with the matching HLA type, the HLA type of each donor mattered for the analysis. What the work shows at the level of the full study, not this receptor alone: The ex vivo response was dominated by HLA-C-restricted CMV-specific TCR beta clonotypes, which also provided the single most frequent clonotype in two of eight donors. In both this cohort and an independent cohort of approximately 350 donors, the cumulative frequency of public TCR beta family members distinguished carriers of CMV infection plus the relevant HLA type.

At the junction V is shortened by 5 bases and J by 8 bases; bases outside the gene matches: 11. The CDR3 contains 14 residues, cysteine and phenylalanine counted. Only the CDR3 part of the read is kept: 42 bases, read in frame from the first base. The germline V gene sets CDR1 to MNHNS and CDR2 to SASEGT. The instrument was an Illumina HiSeq 1500. TCRdb trimmed the raw reads at Q25, called clones with MiXCR and kept productive beta chains. Entries are consolidated by CDR3 protein sequence, retaining the most common genes and DNA. The sample records some 400,000 distinct CDR3 sequences, around 18% of which are singletons. The ten largest make up around 9.3% of the sample. This clonotype was picked up many times. Its recognized antigen is unknown. Base quality data are lacking; no much larger clone is found one base away.

This TCR was sampled from a human donor in good health (CMV status not recorded). Some clones in this sample may be carry-over from other donors' samples. The chain is encoded by TRBV6-1 joined to TRBJ1-2, with 7 central nucleotides matching TRBD1. Source material: PBMCs. The DNA is TGTGCCAGCAGTCGACAGGGAAAGACGGGGGGCTACACCTTC. Protein translation: CASSRQGKTGGYTF.